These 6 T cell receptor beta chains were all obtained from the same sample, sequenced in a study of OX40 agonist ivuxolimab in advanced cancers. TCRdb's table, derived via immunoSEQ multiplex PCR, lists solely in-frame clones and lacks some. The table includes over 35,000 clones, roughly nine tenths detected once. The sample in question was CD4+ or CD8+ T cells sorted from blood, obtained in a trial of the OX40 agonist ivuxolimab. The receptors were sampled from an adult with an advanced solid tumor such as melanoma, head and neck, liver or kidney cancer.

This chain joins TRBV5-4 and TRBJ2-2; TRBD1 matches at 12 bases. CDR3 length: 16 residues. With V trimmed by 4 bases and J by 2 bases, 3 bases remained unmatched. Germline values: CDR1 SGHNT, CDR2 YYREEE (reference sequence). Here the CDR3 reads CASSTGQGANTGELFF. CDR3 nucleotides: TGTGCCAGCAGCACGGGACAGGGGGCAAACACCGGGGAGCTGTTTTTT.

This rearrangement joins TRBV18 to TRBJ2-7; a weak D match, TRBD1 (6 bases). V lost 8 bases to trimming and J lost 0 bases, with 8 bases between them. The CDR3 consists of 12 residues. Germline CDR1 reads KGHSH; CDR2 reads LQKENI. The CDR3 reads CASGGHSYEQYF. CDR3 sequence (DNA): TGTGCCAGCGGGGGACACTCCTACGAGCAGTACTTC.

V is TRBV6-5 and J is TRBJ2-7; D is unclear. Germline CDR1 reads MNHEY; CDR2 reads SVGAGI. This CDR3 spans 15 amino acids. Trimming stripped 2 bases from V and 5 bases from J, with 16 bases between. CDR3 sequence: CASSYSGVPPHEQYF. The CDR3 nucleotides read TGTGCCAGCAGTTACAGTGGCGTTCCACCCCACGAGCAGTACTTC.

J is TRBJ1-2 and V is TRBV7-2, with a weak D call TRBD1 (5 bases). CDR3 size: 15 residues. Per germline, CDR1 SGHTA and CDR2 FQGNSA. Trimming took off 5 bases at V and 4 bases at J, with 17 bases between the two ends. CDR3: CASSPTLGAFYGYTF. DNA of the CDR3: TGTGCCAGCAGCCCGACCCTTGGGGCGTTCTATGGCTACACCTTC.

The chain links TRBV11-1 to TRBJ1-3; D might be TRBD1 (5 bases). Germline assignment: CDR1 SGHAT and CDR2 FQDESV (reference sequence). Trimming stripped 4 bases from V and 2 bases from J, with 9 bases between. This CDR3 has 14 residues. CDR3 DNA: TGTGCCAGCAGCTCGGGACTGGCTGGAAACACCATATATTTT. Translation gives CASSSGLAGNTIYF.

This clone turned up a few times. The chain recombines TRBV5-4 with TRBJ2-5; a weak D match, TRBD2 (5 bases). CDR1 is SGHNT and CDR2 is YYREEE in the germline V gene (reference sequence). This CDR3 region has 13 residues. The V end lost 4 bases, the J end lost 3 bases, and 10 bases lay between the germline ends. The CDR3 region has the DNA TGTGCCAGCAGCCCCCCTAGCAAAGAGACCCAGTACTTC. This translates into CASSPPSKETQYF.